This paragraph covers one TCR beta chain sequence. Its matching antigen is unknown. This specimen comes from a study of T cell responses to AZD1222 COVID-19 vaccine. Whole-study context: The analysis combined second doses at about 4 or about 12 weeks.

Study-level findings and limits: Clonal diversity may have been underestimated, and the donors were mostly white British, with more females than males. Two AZD1222 administrations were followed by greater Spike-specific TCR breadth and depth. Baseline seropositives among AZD1222 recipients totaled only five or six.

Clones were read by immunoSEQ multiplex PCR, and TCRdb kept only the in-frame ones, dropping some. This table holds under 40,000 clones, approximately 88% found once. V was cut by 5 bases and J by 1 base, with 13 bases left in between. The CDR3 consists of 15 residues. Per the germline V gene, CDR1 is SGHTA and CDR2 is FQGNSA. The sequence was obtained from an adult in good health. Source: peripheral blood, taken on day 0 of AZD1222 vaccination. V and J are TRBV7-2 and TRBJ2-3; D unclear. The CDR3 coding sequence is TGTGCCAGCAGCCTCGACTGGTCCCGCACAGATACGCAGTATTTT. Amino acid sequence: CASSLDWSRTDTQYF.